What follows describes a single T cell receptor (beta chain). Its target is not known. Profiling relied on immunoSEQ multiplex PCR, and the TCRdb table lists in-frame clones only, not all of them. The table has tens of thousands of clones, over 85% seen once; the top ten hold around 0.3%. V lost 4 bases and J lost 11; bases outside the gene matches: 5. In germline, CDR1 is SGHAT, CDR2 FQNNGV. The CDR3 runs to 14 residues. This sample stems from a study of untreated major depressive disorder. Findings of the study overall: The small study sample limits how generally findings apply.

The donors were all European-descended. No current or lifetime mood disorder and depressive symptom score of 5 or less defined controls. Around 30 ml of blood was drawn into EDTA tubes. The source is a man between 25 and 39 years old in good health. The sequenced sample consisted of CD4+ T cells from PBMCs. The V call is TRBV11-2, the J call TRBJ2-3; 14 nucleotides align to TRBD2. The CDR3 loop reads CASSSGLAGGRQYF. The CDR3 region has the DNA TGTGCCAGCAGCTCCGGACTAGCGGGAGGACGGCAGTATTTT.